This T cell receptor (beta chain) was sequenced in a study of naive and memory T cell subsets. An equimolar mix of two oligonucleotides served as the beta constant-region primer for TRBC1 and TRBC2. TCRdb reprocessed the UMI-ligation and nested PCR reads with MiXCR, giving one entry per CDR3 protein. The repertoire holds 100,000 or so distinct CDR3 sequences, with roughly 7% as singletons. Deletions cut 1 base from V and 2 bases from J, with 12 bases between. There are 15 residues in the CDR3. Per the germline V gene, CDR1 is LGHNA and CDR2 is YSLEER. Study-level results: RNA-based TCR counts may shift with T cell activation and differentiation. Clonotypes are single alpha or beta chains, not paired receptors.

This clonotype was observed many times. Its antigen is undetermined. The specimen sequenced was central memory CD4+ T cells from blood. The clonotype was recovered from a human donor in good health. This chain links TRBV4-3 with TRBJ2-7; D perhaps matches TRBD2 (5 bases). For the CDR3, the DNA is TGCGCCAGCAGCCAAGCACTCGGGAAGGCCTACGAGCAGTACTTC. Protein: CASSQALGKAYEQYF.